This TCR beta chain originates from a study of blood T cell repertoires in COVID-19. Authors' analysis steps: Amplification of reference gene primers was used by the study to estimate nucleated cell counts. Measured with immunoSEQ multiplex PCR; TCRdb has only the in-frame clones, and not every one. V and J calls plus clone size are reproduced from that table; the DNA served to infer D and trimming. The data show roughly 350,000 clones, 91% seen once. Looked up from germline, CDR1 is MDHEN and CDR2 is SYDVKM. V was trimmed by 7 bases and J by 9 bases, leaving 19 bases between them. This CDR3 is 14 amino acids long.

What was sequenced was peripheral blood. This sequence was found in a woman between 18 and 30 years old who had recovered from COVID-19. V is TRBV28 and J is TRBJ2-4, with D possibly TRBD1 on 5 matching bases. Here the CDR3 DNA reads TGTGCCAGCACTCTCGGCAGGGTGGGTGCCATTCAGTACTTC. Its translation: CASTLGRVGAIQYF.